A selection of T cell receptor beta chains follows, all from one sample in a study of T cell repertoires in cytomegalovirus infection. Their antigen targets remain unknown. MiXCR was run by TCRdb on the reads, yielding one entry per CDR3 protein. This sample has 400,000 to 600,000 distinct CDR3 sequences; roughly 43% occur once, and the top ten carry around 44%. The sequences come from cultured PBMCs, collected from culture after CMV antigen stimulation. These receptor sequences come from a human donor in good health (CMV status not recorded). Some clones in this sample may be carry-over from other donors' samples. Both conserved end residues are part of each CDR3. Each record gives: V gene, CDR3 length, J gene, D gene, clone size, CDR3 protein, CDR3 DNA. The D gene is left open where the match is weak. Not every row has a clone size; where given, it reads once, few, many or a size class.

V gene: TRBV10-2
CDR3 length: 13
J gene: TRBJ1-2
D gene: TRBD1
clone size: few
CDR3 protein: CASSLEGAYGYTF
CDR3 DNA: TGCGCCAGCAGTTTAGAGGGGGCGTATGGCTACACCTTC

V gene: TRBV7-2
CDR3 length: 13
J gene: TRBJ2-3
D gene: -
clone size: few
CDR3 protein: CASRVASTDTQYF
CDR3 DNA: TGTGCCAGCAGGGTAGCGAGCACAGATACGCAGTATTTT

V gene: TRBV10-3
CDR3 length: 13
J gene: TRBJ1-5
D gene: -
clone size: -
CDR3 protein: CAISVRPDQPQHF
CDR3 DNA: TGTGCCATCTCAGTGCGGCCCGATCAGCCCCAGCATTTT

V gene: TRBV4-2
CDR3 length: 13
J gene: TRBJ2-4
D gene: -
clone size: -
CDR3 protein: CASSQDSEDIQYF
CDR3 DNA: TGTGCCAGCAGCCAAGATTCGGAGGACATTCAGTACTTC

V gene: TRBV19
CDR3 length: 16
J gene: TRBJ2-7
D gene: TRBD1
clone size: -
CDR3 protein: CASSFRATGASYEQYF
CDR3 DNA: TGTGCCAGTAGTTTCCGAGCGACAGGGGCCTCCTACGAGCAGTACTTC

V gene: TRBV20-1
CDR3 length: 15
J gene: TRBJ1-4
D gene: TRBD1
clone size: -
CDR3 protein: CSARGGGQGNEKLFF
CDR3 DNA: TGCAGTGCTAGAGGAGGGGGACAGGGCAATGAAAAACTGTTTTTT

V gene: TRBV7-2
CDR3 length: 15
J gene: TRBJ2-5
D gene: TRBD2
clone size: few
CDR3 protein: CASSFQRGYQETQYF
CDR3 DNA: TGTGCCAGCAGCTTCCAGCGGGGGTACCAAGAGACCCAGTACTTC

V gene: TRBV6-1
CDR3 length: 15
J gene: TRBJ2-7
D gene: TRBD1
clone size: -
CDR3 protein: CASSPPGQGRYEQYF
CDR3 DNA: TGTGCCAGCAGTCCTCCGGGACAGGGTCGTTACGAGCAGTACTTC

V gene: TRBV6-1
CDR3 length: 14
J gene: TRBJ2-2
D gene: -
clone size: -
CDR3 protein: CASSELPSAGELFF
CDR3 DNA: TGTGCCAGCAGTGAGTTACCTAGCGCCGGGGAGCTGTTTTTT

V gene: TRBV7-2
CDR3 length: 13
J gene: TRBJ2-5
D gene: -
clone size: few
CDR3 protein: CASGLEQEETQYF
CDR3 DNA: TGTGCCAGCGGGCTAGAACAGGAAGAGACCCAGTACTTC

V gene: TRBV9
CDR3 length: 17
J gene: TRBJ2-3
D gene: TRBD2
clone size: -
CDR3 protein: CASSPRLAGILTDTQYF
CDR3 DNA: TGTGCCAGCAGCCCCAGACTAGCGGGGATCCTCACAGATACGCAGTATTTT

V gene: TRBV7-6
CDR3 length: 16
J gene: TRBJ2-2
D gene: -
clone size: -
CDR3 protein: CASSREGGGRTGELFF
CDR3 DNA: TGTGCCAGCAGCCGTGAGGGGGGCGGTCGAACCGGGGAGCTGTTTTTT

V gene: TRBV20-1
CDR3 length: 19
J gene: TRBJ2-6
D gene: TRBD1
clone size: -
CDR3 protein: CSASRDPPGQISGANVLTF
CDR3 DNA: TGCAGTGCTAGCCGCGACCCCCCGGGACAGATCTCTGGGGCCAACGTCCTGACTTTC

V gene: TRBV7-2
CDR3 length: 13
J gene: TRBJ1-3
D gene: -
clone size: few
CDR3 protein: CASSSGLGNTIYF
CDR3 DNA: TGTGCCAGCAGCTCAGGACTTGGAAACACCATATATTTT

V gene: TRBV6-5
CDR3 length: 14
J gene: TRBJ2-4
D gene: TRBD1
clone size: -
CDR3 protein: CASRTGVAKNIQYF
CDR3 DNA: TGTGCCAGCAGGACAGGGGTAGCCAAAAACATTCAGTACTTC

V gene: TRBV7-3
CDR3 length: 15
J gene: TRBJ2-7
D gene: -
clone size: once
CDR3 protein: CASSPLAVGSYEQYF
CDR3 DNA: TGTGCCAGCAGCCCCCTCGCAGTGGGGTCCTACGAGCAGTACTTC

V gene: TRBV15
CDR3 length: 13
J gene: TRBJ2-3
D gene: -
clone size: few
CDR3 protein: CATSREDRDTQYF
CDR3 DNA: TGTGCCACCAGCAGAGAAGACAGGGATACGCAGTATTTT

V gene: TRBV7-8
CDR3 length: 17
J gene: TRBJ1-4
D gene: -
clone size: -
CDR3 protein: CASSRRLRDATNEKLFF
CDR3 DNA: TGTGCCAGCAGCCGACGCCTACGGGATGCAACTAATGAAAAACTGTTTTTT

V gene: TRBV7-9
CDR3 length: 17
J gene: TRBJ2-1
D gene: TRBD1
clone size: few
CDR3 protein: CASSLVEGTGGLNEQFF
CDR3 DNA: TGTGCCAGCAGCCTGGTTGAAGGGACAGGGGGACTAAATGAGCAGTTCTTC

V gene: TRBV7-2
CDR3 length: 14
J gene: TRBJ2-3
D gene: -
clone size: -
CDR3 protein: CASSATKGSDTQYF
CDR3 DNA: TGTGCCAGCAGCGCAACAAAGGGTTCGGATACGCAGTATTTT

V gene: TRBV7-9
CDR3 length: 13
J gene: TRBJ2-5
D gene: -
clone size: -
CDR3 protein: CASTKTGEETQYF
CDR3 DNA: TGTGCCAGCACCAAGACCGGGGAAGAGACCCAGTACTTC

V gene: TRBV7-4
CDR3 length: 14
J gene: TRBJ2-7
D gene: -
clone size: -
CDR3 protein: CASSTPTGEHEQYF
CDR3 DNA: TGTGCCAGCAGCACTCCGACGGGAGAGCACGAGCAGTACTTC

V gene: TRBV20-1
CDR3 length: 14
J gene: TRBJ1-1
D gene: -
clone size: once
CDR3 protein: CSARDRVFSTEAFF
CDR3 DNA: TGCAGTGCTAGAGACAGGGTATTTAGCACTGAAGCTTTCTTT

V gene: TRBV20-1
CDR3 length: 14
J gene: TRBJ1-5
D gene: -
clone size: -
CDR3 protein: CSARVLAGGQPQHF
CDR3 DNA: TGCAGTGCTAGAGTGCTGGCTGGAGGACAGCCCCAGCATTTT

V gene: TRBV12-3/TRBV12-4
CDR3 length: 14
J gene: TRBJ1-4
D gene: TRBD1
clone size: -
CDR3 protein: CASTRTGMNEKLFF
CDR3 DNA: TGTGCCAGCACCCGGACAGGGATGAATGAAAAACTGTTTTTT

V gene: TRBV11-2
CDR3 length: 17
J gene: TRBJ2-3
D gene: TRBD2
clone size: few
CDR3 protein: CASSFRPGSLAVDTQYF
CDR3 DNA: TGTGCCAGCAGCTTTCGCCCAGGTTCCCTAGCGGTCGATACGCAGTATTTT

V gene: TRBV5-4
CDR3 length: 13
J gene: TRBJ1-1
D gene: -
clone size: -
CDR3 protein: CASSLETGTEAFF
CDR3 DNA: TGTGCCAGCAGCTTGGAGACAGGCACTGAAGCTTTCTTT

V gene: TRBV12-3/TRBV12-4
CDR3 length: 13
J gene: TRBJ2-2
D gene: -
clone size: -
CDR3 protein: CASRTTGTGELFF
CDR3 DNA: TGTGCCAGCAGGACGACGGGGACCGGGGAGCTGTTTTTT

V gene: TRBV7-9
CDR3 length: 14
J gene: TRBJ2-3
D gene: TRBD2
clone size: -
CDR3 protein: CASSPPGLGDTQYF
CDR3 DNA: TGTGCCAGCAGCCCCCCGGGACTAGGAGATACGCAGTATTTT

V gene: TRBV7-8
CDR3 length: 15
J gene: TRBJ2-5
D gene: TRBD1
clone size: few
CDR3 protein: CASSLRRTGRETQYF
CDR3 DNA: TGTGCCAGCAGCTTACGACGGACAGGGCGGGAGACCCAGTACTTC

V gene: TRBV6-6
CDR3 length: 16
J gene: TRBJ1-4
D gene: -
clone size: -
CDR3 protein: CASTSAFGPADEKLFF
CDR3 DNA: TGTGCCAGCACCTCAGCATTCGGGCCCGCGGATGAAAAACTGTTTTTT

V gene: TRBV19
CDR3 length: 13
J gene: TRBJ1-1
D gene: -
clone size: -
CDR3 protein: CASSIGRGTEAFF
CDR3 DNA: TGTGCCAGTAGTATAGGACGGGGGACTGAAGCTTTCTTT